Listed below are T cell receptor beta chains from one sample, sequenced in a study of T cells in Graves' hyperthyroidism and ophthalmopathy. TCRdb itself ran the multiplex PCR reads through MiXCR, one entry per CDR3 protein. The data hold 620,000 or so distinct CDR3 sequences, with approximately 14% observed a single time. What was sequenced was blood. The source of these receptors is a woman in her forties or fifties with Graves' ophthalmopathy. Both conserved end residues are part of each CDR3. The D gene is left open where the match is weak. Expanded clones get a size class; other rows say once, few or many, or leave the size out.

v_call	d_call	clone_size	j_call	cdr3_nt	cdr3_aa
TRBV20-1	TRBD2	many	TRBJ2-7	TGCAGTGCCAAAGGCCTAGCGGCCTACGAGCAGTACTTC	CSAKGLAAYEQYF
TRBV4-3	TRBD2	-	TRBJ2-3	TGCGCCAGCAGCCAAGCCCCCACTAGCGGGAGGGCAACAGATACGCAGTATTTT	CASSQAPTSGRATDTQYF
TRBV28	-	many	TRBJ2-7	TGTGCCAGCAGTTTCCCCGAATTCCCCTACGAGCAGTACTTC	CASSFPEFPYEQYF
TRBV12-3/TRBV12-4	-	many	TRBJ2-1	TGTGCCAGCAGTTTCCGACTAGGTGAATACAATGAGCAGTTCTTC	CASSFRLGEYNEQFF
TRBV18	-	many	TRBJ2-5	TGTGCCAGCTCACCACCGGTTAGGGAGACCCAGTACTTC	CASSPPVRETQYF
TRBV19	TRBD2	-	TRBJ2-7	TGTGCCAGTAGTCGGGGTAGCGGGAGTGGAGACTACGAGCAGTACTTC	CASSRGSGSGDYEQYF
TRBV11-2	-	many	TRBJ2-7	TGTGCCAGCAGCTTTCCCGGCCACGAGCAGTACTTC	CASSFPGHEQYF
TRBV15	TRBD1	few	TRBJ1-2	TGTGCCACCAGCAGAGATCTTGTGTCAGGGGGAGGTGGCTACACCTTC	CATSRDLVSGGGGYTF
TRBV3-1	-	many	TRBJ1-4	TGTGCCAGCAGCCAGTTCGGCGTAACTAATGAAAAACTGTTTTTT	CASSQFGVTNEKLFF
TRBV12-3/TRBV12-4	-	many	TRBJ2-3	TGTGCCAGCTCAGGCGCCACAGATACGCAGTATTTT	CASSGATDTQYF
TRBV20-1	-	many	TRBJ2-1	TGCAGTGCTAGAGATAACAGGGCCTACAATGAGCAGTTCTTC	CSARDNRAYNEQFF
TRBV4-1	-	few	TRBJ2-2	TGCGCCAGCAGCTCCCGGGACACTAACACCGGGGAGCTGTTTTTT	CASSSRDTNTGELFF
TRBV27	-	few	TRBJ1-1	TGTGCCAGCAGTTCACAGGGATTTGGAATTATGGCTGAAGCTTTCTTT	CASSSQGFGIMAEAFF
TRBV3-1	-	many	TRBJ2-1	TGTGCCAGCAGCCAAGGGTCAAACTCCTACAATGAGCAGTTCTTC	CASSQGSNSYNEQFF
TRBV4-3	TRBD1	-	TRBJ2-2	TGCGCCAGCAGCCACATAAACAGGGGAACCGGGGAGCTGTTTTTT	CASSHINRGTGELFF
TRBV7-2	TRBD2	few	TRBJ2-7	TGTGCCAGCAGCTTACCTAGCGGAACCTCCTACGAGCAGTACTTC	CASSLPSGTSYEQYF
TRBV3-1	-	many	TRBJ2-3	TGTGCCAGCAGTACGCAGCGGGGCACAGATACGCAGTATTTT	CASSTQRGTDTQYF
TRBV20-1	TRBD1	few	TRBJ2-3	TGCAGTGCTTATGACAGGGTTAGGACAGATACGCAGTATTTT	CSAYDRVRTDTQYF
TRBV29-1	-	-	TRBJ2-3	TGCAGCGCCCCGAGAAGCACAGATACGCAGTATTTT	CSAPRSTDTQYF
TRBV15	TRBD1	few	TRBJ2-7	TGTGCCACCAGCACTACCACAGGGGCCAGAAGGGGCGAGCAGTACTTC	CATSTTTGARRGEQYF
TRBV27	TRBD1	few	TRBJ1-1	TGTGCCAGCAGTTTATTACAGGGGATAGGCACTGAAGCTTTCTTT	CASSLLQGIGTEAFF
TRBV5-6	-	many	TRBJ2-1	TGTGCCAGCAGCCCCGGAGTGGGATATGAGCAGTTCTTC	CASSPGVGYEQFF
TRBV7-3	-	many	TRBJ1-1	TGTGCCAGCAGCTTATCGTGGGGGGAGATATTCTTT	CASSLSWGEIFF
TRBV7-3	-	-	TRBJ2-1	TGTACCAGCAGCCCACCGGGGGCCCACAATGAGCAGTTCTTC	CTSSPPGAHNEQFF
TRBV24-1	-	few	TRBJ1-1	TGTGCCACCAGTGATTTTGGTTCGTCCGGTGGAGCTTTCTTT	CATSDFGSSGGAFF
TRBV6-1	TRBD2	-	TRBJ2-1	TGTGCCAGCAAAAAACCGGGCCCCGGGACTAGCAGGTTGTCCGATGAGCAGTTCTTC	CASKKPGPGTSRLSDEQFF
TRBV2	TRBD1	many	TRBJ1-5	TGTGCCACTACCCGGGACAGGCAACAGCCCCAGCATTTT	CATTRDRQQPQHF
TRBV20-1	TRBD1	many	TRBJ2-7	TGCAGTGCCCCAAACGCGGGTCCAGGGGGCGACGAGCAGTACTTC	CSAPNAGPGGDEQYF
TRBV9	-	-	TRBJ2-1	TGTGCCAGCAGCCCCCACCGTGTACTCTACAATGAGCAGTTCTTC	CASSPHRVLYNEQFF
TRBV5-5	-	-	TRBJ2-3	TGTGCCAGCAGCTTGGGAGGGAGCGGGTCTAGCACAGATACGCAGTATTTT	CASSLGGSGSSTDTQYF
TRBV20-1	TRBD2	many	TRBJ2-7	TGCAGTGCGCACCCGGGACTAGCGAACGAGCAGTACTTC	CSAHPGLANEQYF
TRBV28	TRBD1	many	TRBJ1-5	TGTGCCAGCAGTTTGAAAAGGGGGCCTCAGCCCCAGCATTTT	CASSLKRGPQPQHF
TRBV11-2	-	many	TRBJ2-7	TGTGCCAGCAGCCCCATTGCGGACGAGCAGTACTTC	CASSPIADEQYF
TRBV30	-	many	TRBJ2-7	TGTGCCTGGAACGGGAGAAGTTCGGGCTACGAGCAGTACTTC	CAWNGRSSGYEQYF
TRBV5-1	-	many	TRBJ1-1	TGCGCCAGCAGCTTGACCGGGGGCCAGAGAAACACTGAAGCTTTCTTT	CASSLTGGQRNTEAFF
TRBV11-2	-	many	TRBJ1-3	TGTGCCAGCAGCCTGGACATGAGCTCTGGAAACACCATATATTTT	CASSLDMSSGNTIYF
TRBV12-3/TRBV12-4	TRBD1	many	TRBJ1-4	TGTGCCAGCAGTTCCAACAGGGGCGGGATTGAAAAACTGTTTTTT	CASSSNRGGIEKLFF
TRBV4-2	-	few	TRBJ2-1	TGTGCCAGCAGCCAACACTCCACTAGTGAGTCCTACAATGAGCAGTTCTTC	CASSQHSTSESYNEQFF
TRBV7-6	TRBD2	many	TRBJ2-5	TGTGCCAGCAGCTTAGGAGGACTAGCGGGTATTCAAGAGACCCAGTACTTC	CASSLGGLAGIQETQYF
TRBV28	-	many	TRBJ2-1	TGTGCCAGCAGTTATTCGGGGTACAACAATGAGCAGTTCTTC	CASSYSGYNNEQFF
TRBV7-8	-	many	TRBJ1-3	TGTGCCAGCAGCCCCATTAGGAGGCGAACCTCTGGAAACACCATATATTTT	CASSPIRRRTSGNTIYF
TRBV11-2	TRBD2	many	TRBJ2-5	TGTGCCAGCAGCTTAGCGGCTAGCGGGACGTATGAGACCCAGTACTTC	CASSLAASGTYETQYF
TRBV27	TRBD1	-	TRBJ1-2	TGTGCCAGCAGCACAGGGGGTCGAAACTATGGCTACACCTTC	CASSTGGRNYGYTF
TRBV27	-	many	TRBJ2-7	TGTGCCACCCCTTTAACAGATCTTCGCTTCAACGAGCAGTACTTC	CATPLTDLRFNEQYF
TRBV6-1	-	many	TRBJ1-1	TGTGCCAGCAGTCCCGGGGCGGGCACTGAAGCTTTCTTT	CASSPGAGTEAFF
TRBV20-1	TRBD2	many	TRBJ2-1	TGCAGTGCTAGAGAAAGGGGACTAGCGGATACTGAGCAGTTCTTC	CSARERGLADTEQFF